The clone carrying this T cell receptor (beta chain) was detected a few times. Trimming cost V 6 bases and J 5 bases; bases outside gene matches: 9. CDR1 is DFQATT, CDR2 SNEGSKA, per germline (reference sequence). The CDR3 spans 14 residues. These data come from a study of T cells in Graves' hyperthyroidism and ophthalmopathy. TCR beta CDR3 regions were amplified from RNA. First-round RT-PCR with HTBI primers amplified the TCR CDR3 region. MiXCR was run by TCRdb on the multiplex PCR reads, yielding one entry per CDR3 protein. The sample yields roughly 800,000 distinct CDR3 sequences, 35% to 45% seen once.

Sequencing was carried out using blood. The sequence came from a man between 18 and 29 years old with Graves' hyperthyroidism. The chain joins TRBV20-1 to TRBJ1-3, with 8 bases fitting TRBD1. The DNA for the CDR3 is TGCAGTGCCACCCCCGGACAGGGAAGAAACACCATATATTTT. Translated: CSATPGQGRNTIYF.